The 16 T cell receptor beta chains listed next were all sequenced from one sample in a study of blood T cell repertoires in COVID-19 (TCRdb year 2020). Libraries were constructed by the immunoSEQ multiplex PCR assay. TCRdb stores this immuneACCESS table with in-frame sequences only. Part of the clones is absent; in the studies checked, under half of the shortfall reflects unresolved V genes, and no reason is known for the rest. This sample holds tens of thousands of clones; around 90% were observed only once. The ten largest make up 6.1% of the sample. What was sequenced was peripheral blood. These receptors all stem from a human donor in a cohort sampled during active COVID-19.

This chain connects TRBV12-3 or TRBV12-4 to TRBJ1-2; 7 positions agree with TRBD1. J was trimmed by 4 bases and V by 6 bases; bases with no gene match: 5. The CDR3 length is 13 residues. The CDR3 nucleotides are TGTGCCAGCAGCCGACAGGGACCCTATGGCTACACCTTC. Translating gives CASSRQGPYGYTF.

This clone has only one observation. V is TRBV7-2 and J is TRBJ2-7, with D uncertain. V was clipped by 6 bases and J by 4 bases, with 10 bases between them. This CDR3 is 12 amino acids long. Germline V gene sequence: CDR1 SGHTA, CDR2 FQGNSA. CDR3 nucleotide sequence: TGTGCCAGCAGTTCGACTCCGTACGAGCAGTACTTC. Translation gives CASSSTPYEQYF.

The chain employs TRBV23-1 and TRBJ1-4, with TRBD1 as a possible D gene (6 bases). TRBV23-1 is sorted into the ORF group, with uncertain function. The CDR3 contains 17 residues. Trimming cost V 4 bases and J 6 bases, with 21 bases left between them. CDR3 sequence (DNA): TGCGCCAGCAGTCGCACTATGACAGGAGTAGGAGATGAAAAACTGTTTTTT. Translating it yields CASSRTMTGVGDEKLFF.

This clone occurred once. The chain joins TRBV7-2 to TRBJ2-7; tentative D call: TRBD2 (6 bases). CDR1 is SGHTA and CDR2 is FQGNSA in the germline V gene. The ends were cut back, 1 base at V and 9 bases at J, with 19 bases in the middle. The CDR3 is 15 residues long. As DNA, the CDR3 is TGTGCCAGCAGCTTAGTCGAACTACCCTTCGGGGGGCAGTACTTC. Protein sequence: CASSLVELPFGGQYF.

This chain links TRBV7-2 with TRBJ2-7, with TRBD2 identical over 8 bases. CDR3 length: 15 residues. With 1 base clipped from V and 2 bases from J, the junction kept 4 bases outside the gene matches. CDR1 SGHTA and CDR2 FQGNSA come from the germline V gene. The DNA of the CDR3 is TGTGCCAGCAGCTTAGGAACTAGCGGTACCTACGAGCAGTACTTC. Residues: CASSLGTSGTYEQYF.

This chain connects TRBV19 to TRBJ2-1, with 8 positions matching TRBD2. The length of the CDR3 is 17 residues. J was trimmed by 6 bases and V by 5 bases; bases with no gene match: 15. Germline CDR1 LNHDA, CDR2 SQIVND (reference sequence). The CDR3 loop is CASSSAGLAGGRNEQFF. CDR3 bases: TGTGCCAGTAGTTCGGCGGGACTCGCGGGAGGTCGCAATGAGCAGTTCTTC.

This chain joins TRBV28 and TRBJ2-1, with D possibly being TRBD2 (6 bases). CDR1 is MDHEN and CDR2 is SYDVKM in the germline V gene. The CDR3 totals 15 residues. V lost 3 bases and J 7 bases, leaving 16 bases between the germline ends. The CDR3 nucleotides read TGTGCCAGCAGTTTCCCCCAGCGGGTAGGGAATGAGCAGTTCTTC. This encodes CASSFPQRVGNEQFF.

The chain couples TRBV5-1 to TRBJ2-3; maybe TRBD1 (5 bases). V was pared by 4 bases and J by 1 base, with 13 bases between. The germline gives CDR1 SGHRS, CDR2 YFSETQ. This CDR3 contains 15 residues. The CDR3 here is CASSAKVGRTDTQYF. CDR3 DNA sequence: TGCGCCAGCAGCGCCAAGGTGGGGCGCACAGATACGCAGTATTTT.

This clone was found once. The V call is TRBV5-6, the J call TRBJ2-7; 8 nucleotides match TRBD2. Germline-derived CDR1 and CDR2 are SGHDT and YYEEEE. V lost 4 bases and J lost 5; bases outside the gene matches: 14. The CDR3 totals 16 residues. The CDR3 here is CASSPFPGGLFNEQYF. In nucleotides, the CDR3 is TGTGCCAGCAGCCCGTTTCCGGGGGGGCTATTCAACGAGCAGTACTTC.

The chain carries TRBV4-3 and TRBJ1-1; no clear D gene. The CDR3 covers 15 residues. With 0 bases removed from V and 5 bases from J, the gap between germline ends came to 13 bases. Germline loops: CDR1 LGHNA, CDR2 YSLEER. The CDR3 region has the DNA TGCGCCAGCAGCCAAGACTCGGAGCGGGTAACTGAAGCTTTCTTT. As protein: CASSQDSERVTEAFF.

Notes on this clone: Within the sample, other DNA sequences also encode this same CDR3. The chain recombines TRBV5-1 with TRBJ2-7, with D maybe TRBD1 (5 bases). The CDR3 covers 13 residues. CDR1 is SGHRS and CDR2 is YFSETQ in the germline V gene. With 2 bases removed from V and 1 base from J, the gap between germline ends came to 7 bases. CDR3 residues: CASSLTGSYEQYF. CDR3 bases: TGCGCCAGCAGCTTAACAGGATCCTACGAGCAGTACTTC.

This clone was detected once. The CDR3 here is CAITSGGLETQYF. In DNA form, the CDR3 reads TGTGCCATCACGAGCGGGGGTTTGGAGACCCAGTACTTC. J is TRBJ2-5 and V is TRBV10-3; 8 nucleotides line up with TRBD2. The V segment lost 7 bases and the J segment 5 bases; nucleotides outside the gene matches: 6. Germline V gene data show CDR1 as ENHRY and CDR2 as SYGVKD. This CDR3 spans 13 amino acids.

The rearrangement links TRBV5-1 to TRBJ2-3, with 13 positions matching TRBD2. The trim removed 4 bases at V and 4 bases at J, leaving 15 bases unmatched. The CDR3 is 19 amino acids. Germline lookup yields CDR1 SGHRS and CDR2 YFSETQ. The CDR3 nucleotides are TGCGCCAGCAGCAGAAAGGGGGGACTAGCGGGAAATTCACCAGATACGCAGTATTTT. This encodes CASSRKGGLAGNSPDTQYF.

V is TRBV15 and J is TRBJ2-3; a possible D gene is TRBD2 (7 bases). The germline V gene has CDR1 LNHNV and CDR2 YYDKDF (reference sequence). The CDR3 runs 15 residues. The V end lost 1 base, the J end lost 2 bases, and 10 bases lay between the germline ends. The CDR3 coding sequence is TGTGCCACCAGCAGAGGCGGGGGCCTCACAGATACGCAGTATTTT. This codes for CATSRGGGLTDTQYF.

V gene TRBV30 combines with J gene TRBJ2-7; TRBD1 matches 7 bases. Trimming took 6 bases from V and 1 from J; bases not matched to a gene: 3. CDR3 size: 12 residues. The germline gives CDR1 GTSNPN, CDR2 SVGIG (reference sequence). The DNA for the CDR3 is TGTGCCTGCCAACAGGGGTCCTACGAGCAGTACTTC. The encoded protein is CACQQGSYEQYF.

This clone was found a few times. The V gene is TRBV12-3 or TRBV12-4, the J gene TRBJ1-5, with 7 bases matching TRBD1. The CDR3 is 12 residues long. Germline trimming cut 6 bases from V and 7 bases from J; bases unmatched to any gene: 3. CDR3 nucleotide sequence: TGTGCCAGCAGCCTAGGGGGCCAGCCCCAGCATTTT. It is translated as CASSLGGQPQHF.